Listed below are T cell receptor beta chains from one sample, sequenced in a study of blood T cell repertoires in COVID-19. Using immunoSEQ multiplex PCR, the repertoire was profiled, and TCRdb retains in-frame clones only, with some absent. This sample has fewer than 200,000 clones, with 80% to 90% found just once. The sample consisted of peripheral blood. The origin of the receptors is a woman aged 45-65 years with COVID-19, enrolled during active disease. Each CDR3 is given with its conserved first and last residue. A D gene is named only where the DNA matches it firmly. Clone size is given for some rows only: seen once, a few or many times, or a class if the clone is expanded.

j_gene: TRBJ1-4
abundance: few
d_gene: NA
v_gene: TRBV10-2
CDR3aa: CASSESPGTNEKLFF
CDR3nt: TGCGCCAGCAGTGAGTCGCCCGGGACTAATGAAAAACTGTTTTTT

j_gene: TRBJ2-7
abundance: once
d_gene: NA
v_gene: TRBV18
CDR3aa: CASSQGVGDEQYF
CDR3nt: TGTGCCAGCTCACAGGGGGTGGGAGACGAGCAGTACTTC

j_gene: TRBJ1-2
abundance: NA
d_gene: TRBD1
v_gene: TRBV19
CDR3aa: CASTTTGVGAFYGYTF
CDR3nt: TGTGCCAGTACCACGACAGGGGTCGGTGCGTTCTATGGCTACACCTTC

j_gene: TRBJ2-3
abundance: NA
d_gene: TRBD1
v_gene: TRBV7-9
CDR3aa: CASSPGQGADTQYF
CDR3nt: TGTGCCAGCAGCCCAGGACAGGGGGCAGATACGCAGTATTTT

j_gene: TRBJ2-7
abundance: NA
d_gene: TRBD1
v_gene: TRBV11-3
CDR3aa: CASSSGTGAFNEQYF
CDR3nt: TGTGCCAGCAGCTCCGGGACAGGGGCATTCAACGAGCAGTACTTC

j_gene: TRBJ2-7
abundance: NA
d_gene: NA
v_gene: TRBV6-2/TRBV6-3
CDR3aa: CASSYSRRVTSYEQYF
CDR3nt: TGTGCCAGCAGTTACTCGAGGCGCGTCACATCCTACGAGCAGTACTTC

j_gene: TRBJ1-1
abundance: NA
d_gene: NA
v_gene: TRBV28
CDR3aa: CASNGLGTTEAFF
CDR3nt: TGTGCCAGCAACGGGTTAGGTACCACTGAAGCTTTCTTT

j_gene: TRBJ2-1
abundance: few
d_gene: NA
v_gene: TRBV19
CDR3aa: CASSIRAGESSYNEQFF
CDR3nt: TGTGCCAGTAGTATTCGGGCAGGGGAAAGCTCCTACAATGAGCAGTTCTTC

j_gene: TRBJ2-7
abundance: NA
d_gene: TRBD1
v_gene: TRBV19
CDR3aa: CASRDRQYEQYF
CDR3nt: TGTGCCAGTAGGGACAGGCAATACGAGCAGTACTTC

j_gene: TRBJ1-4
abundance: NA
d_gene: NA
v_gene: TRBV6-1
CDR3aa: CASSEGQGHRGEKLFF
CDR3nt: TGTGCCAGCAGTGAAGGGCAGGGACACCGGGGTGAAAAACTGTTTTTT

j_gene: TRBJ2-2
abundance: NA
d_gene: TRBD2
v_gene: TRBV3-1/TRBV3-2
CDR3aa: CASSPPRGGPYTGELFF
CDR3nt: TGTGCCAGCAGCCCCCCCCGCGGGGGGCCTTATACCGGGGAGCTGTTTTTT

j_gene: TRBJ1-3
abundance: once
d_gene: TRBD1
v_gene: TRBV5-4
CDR3aa: CASSSAGTANSGNTIYF
CDR3nt: TGTGCCAGCAGCTCGGCCGGGACAGCGAACTCTGGAAACACCATATATTTT

j_gene: TRBJ2-7
abundance: NA
d_gene: TRBD2
v_gene: TRBV6-6
CDR3aa: CASSVRTSGSYEQYF
CDR3nt: TGTGCCAGCAGTGTCAGGACTAGCGGTTCCTACGAGCAGTACTTC

j_gene: TRBJ2-2
abundance: NA
d_gene: TRBD2
v_gene: TRBV5-4
CDR3aa: CASSLILGLASGELFF
CDR3nt: TGTGCCAGCAGCTTAATTCTGGGACTAGCGTCCGGGGAGCTGTTTTTT

j_gene: TRBJ1-1
abundance: NA
d_gene: NA
v_gene: TRBV20-1
CDR3aa: CSAEGTEAFF
CDR3nt: TGCAGTGCGGAGGGAACTGAAGCTTTCTTT

j_gene: TRBJ1-2
abundance: NA
d_gene: TRBD1
v_gene: TRBV4-2
CDR3aa: CASSHGQGDGYTF
CDR3nt: TGTGCCAGCAGCCACGGACAGGGCGATGGCTACACCTTC

j_gene: TRBJ2-1
abundance: NA
d_gene: TRBD2
v_gene: TRBV28
CDR3aa: CASSLLAGGWNEQFF
CDR3nt: TGTGCCAGCAGTTTATTGGCGGGGGGCTGGAATGAGCAGTTCTTC

j_gene: TRBJ2-1
abundance: once
d_gene: TRBD2
v_gene: TRBV19
CDR3aa: CASRTGTSGGASEQFF
CDR3nt: TGTGCCAGTAGAACCGGGACTAGCGGGGGGGCGAGTGAGCAGTTCTTC

j_gene: TRBJ2-5
abundance: NA
d_gene: TRBD2
v_gene: TRBV9
CDR3aa: CASSARTSGGAEETQYF
CDR3nt: TGTGCCAGCAGCGCCCGGACTAGCGGGGGGGCAGAAGAGACCCAGTACTTC

j_gene: TRBJ2-3
abundance: NA
d_gene: TRBD1
v_gene: TRBV5-1
CDR3aa: CASSGGQGMDTQYF
CDR3nt: TGCGCCAGCAGTGGAGGACAGGGGATGGATACGCAGTATTTT

j_gene: TRBJ1-5
abundance: NA
d_gene: NA
v_gene: TRBV3-1/TRBV3-2
CDR3aa: CASSTRQTYSNQPQHF
CDR3nt: TGTGCCAGCAGCACACGACAGACCTATAGCAATCAGCCCCAGCATTTT

j_gene: TRBJ1-2
abundance: NA
d_gene: TRBD1
v_gene: TRBV5-4
CDR3aa: CASSLQGAYGYTF
CDR3nt: TGTGCCAGCAGCTTGCAGGGGGCGTATGGCTACACCTTC

j_gene: TRBJ2-5
abundance: NA
d_gene: TRBD2
v_gene: TRBV6-2/TRBV6-3
CDR3aa: CASSYLGRGGSETQYF
CDR3nt: TGTGCCAGCAGTTACCTCGGTCGCGGGGGGTCAGAGACCCAGTACTTC

j_gene: TRBJ1-1
abundance: few
d_gene: NA
v_gene: TRBV28
CDR3aa: CASRSGSLADDTEAFF
CDR3nt: TGTGCCAGCAGGTCCGGGAGCCTAGCTGATGACACTGAAGCTTTCTTT

j_gene: TRBJ2-7
abundance: NA
d_gene: TRBD1
v_gene: TRBV19
CDR3aa: CASSILQGDEQYF
CDR3nt: TGTGCCAGTAGTATCTTACAGGGGGACGAGCAGTACTTC

j_gene: TRBJ2-5
abundance: NA
d_gene: TRBD2
v_gene: TRBV2
CDR3aa: CASSSTGTSAVAQYF
CDR3nt: TGTGCCAGCAGTAGCACCGGGACTAGCGCGGTGGCCCAGTACTTC

j_gene: TRBJ2-5
abundance: few
d_gene: NA
v_gene: TRBV15
CDR3aa: CATSRNPGETQYF
CDR3nt: TGTGCCACCAGCAGAAATCCCGGGGAGACCCAGTACTTC

j_gene: TRBJ2-1
abundance: NA
d_gene: NA
v_gene: TRBV28
CDR3aa: CASSLLSGVVREQFF
CDR3nt: TGTGCCAGCAGTTTATTATCAGGAGTGGTGAGGGAACAGTTCTTC

j_gene: TRBJ2-7
abundance: NA
d_gene: NA
v_gene: TRBV30
CDR3aa: CAWSISYEQYF
CDR3nt: TGTGCCTGGAGTATATCCTACGAGCAGTACTTC

j_gene: TRBJ2-7
abundance: NA
d_gene: TRBD1
v_gene: TRBV6-5
CDR3aa: CASTARGLYEQYF
CDR3nt: TGTGCCAGCACTGCAAGGGGGCTCTACGAGCAGTACTTC

j_gene: TRBJ1-1
abundance: NA
d_gene: TRBD1
v_gene: TRBV18
CDR3aa: CASSPGQGAGGTEAFF
CDR3nt: TGTGCCAGCTCACCAGGACAGGGGGCAGGAGGCACTGAAGCTTTCTTT

j_gene: TRBJ1-1
abundance: NA
d_gene: NA
v_gene: TRBV2
CDR3aa: CASSDGADTEAFF
CDR3nt: TGTGCCAGCAGTGATGGGGCAGACACTGAAGCTTTCTTT

j_gene: TRBJ2-7
abundance: NA
d_gene: NA
v_gene: TRBV30
CDR3aa: CAWSVGGLGEQYF
CDR3nt: TGTGCCTGGAGTGTAGGTGGGCTTGGCGAGCAGTACTTC

j_gene: TRBJ2-5
abundance: NA
d_gene: NA
v_gene: TRBV19
CDR3aa: CASSIGTGGRETQYF
CDR3nt: TGTGCCAGTAGTATCGGGACTGGAGGGAGGGAGACCCAGTACTTC

j_gene: TRBJ2-1
abundance: NA
d_gene: TRBD2
v_gene: TRBV27
CDR3aa: CASSPVAGGSYNEQFF
CDR3nt: TGTGCCAGCAGTCCGGTAGCGGGGGGCTCCTACAATGAGCAGTTCTTC

j_gene: TRBJ1-4
abundance: NA
d_gene: TRBD1
v_gene: TRBV5-4
CDR3aa: CASSADRAQEKLFF
CDR3nt: TGTGCCAGCAGCGCGGACAGGGCACAGGAAAAACTGTTTTTT

j_gene: TRBJ1-1
abundance: NA
d_gene: NA
v_gene: TRBV7-2
CDR3aa: CASSSPGNTEAFF
CDR3nt: TGTGCCAGCAGCTCCCCGGGTAACACTGAAGCTTTCTTT

j_gene: TRBJ2-5
abundance: NA
d_gene: NA
v_gene: TRBV7-6
CDR3aa: CASSLLGGQETQYF
CDR3nt: TGTGCCAGCAGCTTATTGGGCGGGCAAGAGACCCAGTACTTC